This T cell receptor beta chain appears in the sequencing data of a study of T cell responses to AZD1222 COVID-19 vaccine. The germline V gene encodes CDR1 SGHVS and CDR2 FNYEAQ. The CDR3 contains 14 residues. Trimming took 1 base from V and 5 from J, leaving 8 bases between them. Regarding the study as a whole: Increased Spike-specific TCR breadth and depth were observed after two AZD1222 doses. Just five to seven people given AZD1222 tested seropositive at baseline.

For this clone: Its specificity is unknown.

Sequenced by immunoSEQ multiplex PCR; TCRdb stores in-frame clones only, minus some. The sample shows roughly 150,000 clones, around 91% of them seen only once. V and J are TRBV7-6 and TRBJ2-2; D gene ambiguous. The TCR originated in an adult in good health. The input for sequencing was peripheral blood, taken on day 0 of AZD1222 vaccination. Here the CDR3 DNA reads TGTGCCAGCAGCTTAGGCCAGAGAACCGGGGAGCTGTTTTTT. Translation gives CASSLGQRTGELFF.